A selection of T cell receptor beta chains follows, all from one sample in a study of blood T cell repertoires in COVID-19. This table comes from immunoSEQ multiplex PCR, and its TCRdb copy is limited to in-frame clones, with some not included. Here the sample spans over 250,000 clones, 90% being singletons. The sequenced material came from PBMCs or T cells enriched from blood (not recorded which). These TCRs come from a man in his 60s who had recovered from COVID-19. Each CDR3 is given with its conserved first and last residue. D genes are given only for firm matches. Rows give clone size only sometimes, using once, few, many, or a class for an expanded clone.

>TRBJ1-4|TRBV7-6|15|-|TRBD1
CASSLQDRGQEKLFF
TGTGCCAGCAGCTTACAGGACAGGGGACAGGAAAAACTGTTTTTT
>TRBJ1-1|TRBV7-2|15|-|-
CASSSQTGLNTEAFF
TGTGCCAGCAGCTCCCAGACAGGTTTGAACACTGAAGCTTTCTTT
>TRBJ2-1|TRBV4-1|16|once|-
CASSPPPGAGLNEQFF
TGCGCCAGCAGCCCCCCGCCGGGAGCGGGTTTGAATGAGCAGTTCTTC
>TRBJ2-2|TRBV5-1|14|-|TRBD2
CASSALAGTGELFF
TGCGCCAGCAGCGCACTAGCGGGAACCGGGGAGCTGTTTTTT
>TRBJ2-1|TRBV5-1|19|-|TRBD2
CASSLSLAGATISYNEQFF
TGCGCCAGCAGCTTGTCTTTAGCGGGGGCGACCATCTCCTACAATGAGCAGTTCTTC
>TRBJ2-2|TRBV18|14|once|-
CASSFGTSTGELFF
TGTGCCAGCTCTTTCGGGACATCAACCGGGGAGCTGTTTTTT
>TRBJ2-3|TRBV6-5|15|-|-
CASDLSRGVPDTQYF
TGTGCCAGCGACCTATCCAGGGGTGTGCCAGATACGCAGTATTTT
>TRBJ2-7|TRBV18|14|-|-
CASSTPGLSSGQYF
TGTGCCAGCTCAACACCGGGACTCTCTAGTGGGCAGTACTTC
>TRBJ2-1|TRBV7-9|16|-|TRBD2
CASSKRTSLSYNEQFF
TGTGCCAGCAGCAAACGGACTAGCTTATCCTACAATGAGCAGTTCTTC
>TRBJ2-7|TRBV3-1/TRBV3-2|13|few|-
CATRSRGSYEQYF
TGTGCCACCCGATCCAGGGGAAGCTACGAGCAGTACTTC
>TRBJ2-7|TRBV5-1|14|-|-
CASSFRDTSYEQYF
TGCGCCAGCAGCTTCAGGGACACCTCCTACGAGCAGTACTTC
>TRBJ2-7|TRBV29-1|15|-|TRBD1
CSVAAGTGVRSEQYF
TGCAGCGTAGCAGCAGGGACAGGGGTAAGGAGCGAGCAGTACTTC
>TRBJ2-7|TRBV9|16|-|TRBD1
CASSVGTGLLSYEQYF
TGTGCCAGCAGCGTTGGGACAGGCCTTCTCTCCTACGAGCAGTACTTC
>TRBJ1-4|TRBV11-2|17|-|-
CASSLASPRSPTGKLFF
TGTGCCAGCAGCTTAGCGTCTCCCCGGTCTCCAACTGGAAAACTGTTTTTT
>TRBJ2-5|TRBV7-9|14|-|-
CASSFRAGRETQYF
TGTGCCAGCAGCTTCAGGGCAGGGCGAGAGACCCAGTACTTC
>TRBJ1-2|TRBV19|16|-|TRBD1
CASRSHTGQTNYGYTF
TGTGCCAGTCGAAGCCATACGGGACAGACTAACTATGGCTACACCTTC
>TRBJ2-7|TRBV7-2|15|-|-
CASSPWDIGSYEQYF
TGTGCCAGCAGCCCTTGGGACATCGGGTCCTACGAGCAGTACTTC
>TRBJ1-3|TRBV18|15|-|-
CASSGLQGTGNTIYF
TGTGCCAGCTCAGGGTTGCAGGGAACCGGAAACACCATATATTTT
>TRBJ2-3|TRBV11-2|12|-|-
CAAQRGTDTQYF
TGTGCCGCACAGCGGGGCACAGATACGCAGTATTTT
>TRBJ1-5|TRBV18|15|once|-
CASSPSGTYDQPQHF
TGTGCCAGCTCACCTTCTGGGACATATGATCAGCCCCAGCATTTT
>TRBJ1-5|TRBV6-2/TRBV6-3|12|-|TRBD1
CASSDRDQPQHF
TGTGCCAGCAGTGACAGGGATCAGCCCCAGCATTTT
>TRBJ2-1|TRBV9|18|-|TRBD2
CASSVTTGGRAGYNEQFF
TGTGCCAGCAGCGTAACCACCGGCGGGAGGGCCGGGTACAATGAGCAGTTCTTC
>TRBJ2-1|TRBV29-1|15|once|-
CSVAISGLLDNEQFF
TGCAGCGTTGCCATTTCTGGACTACTAGACAATGAGCAGTTCTTC
>TRBJ1-1|TRBV19|13|once|-
CATRGAGNTEAFF
TGTGCCACTAGGGGGGCGGGGAACACTGAAGCTTTCTTT
>TRBJ2-7|TRBV5-4|17|-|-
CASSQAAGAFNSYEQYF
TGTGCCAGCAGCCAGGCCGCGGGGGCCTTTAACTCCTACGAGCAGTACTTC
>TRBJ2-2|TRBV30|14|once|-
CAWNNLAGTGELFF
TGTGCCTGGAACAACCTGGCGGGCACCGGGGAGCTGTTTTTT
>TRBJ1-5|TRBV7-9|14|-|-
CASSPDYSNQPQHF
TGTGCCAGCAGCCCGGACTATAGCAATCAGCCCCAGCATTTT
>TRBJ1-5|TRBV19|17|-|-
CASSLDLQDGSNQPQHF
TGTGCCAGTAGCCTCGATCTTCAGGATGGGAGCAATCAGCCCCAGCATTTT
>TRBJ2-1|TRBV19|16|-|TRBD2
CASSIDFGRALYEQFF
TGTGCCAGTAGTATAGATTTCGGGAGGGCCCTCTATGAGCAGTTCTTC
>TRBJ1-2|TRBV19|17|-|-
CASTALGTPDLNYGYTF
TGTGCCAGTACCGCTTTGGGGACACCCGACCTTAACTATGGCTACACCTTC
>TRBJ2-3|TRBV5-5|16|-|TRBD1
CASSLMTGGFTDTQYF
TGTGCCAGCAGCTTGATGACAGGGGGCTTCACAGATACGCAGTATTTT
>TRBJ1-1|TRBV18|15|-|-
CASSPEGERYTEAFF
TGTGCCAGCTCACCAGAGGGGGAGCGGTACACTGAAGCTTTCTTT
>TRBJ1-2|TRBV5-4|14|once|-
CASSLVSQGNGYTF
TGTGCCAGCAGCTTGGTGAGCCAGGGAAACGGCTACACCTTC
>TRBJ1-2|TRBV24-1|12|-|-
CATSEGHYGYTF
TGTGCCACCAGTGAGGGACACTACGGCTACACCTTC
>TRBJ1-1|TRBV3-1/TRBV3-2|14|-|-
CASSRGHLNTEAFF
TGTGCCAGCAGCCGAGGACACCTGAACACTGAAGCTTTCTTT
>TRBJ2-3|TRBV24-1|15|-|TRBD2
CATSESAGGADTQYF
TGTGCCACCAGTGAATCAGCGGGGGGGGCAGATACGCAGTATTTT
>TRBJ2-7|TRBV7-8|16|-|TRBD1
CASSLAGSGGRYEQYF
TGTGCCAGCAGCTTAGCGGGTTCAGGGGGTCGGTACGAGCAGTACTTC
>TRBJ1-4|TRBV29-1|15|few|TRBD1
CSVKRGTGGNEKLFF
TGCAGCGTGAAACGTGGGACAGGGGGAAATGAAAAACTGTTTTTT
>TRBJ1-5|TRBV27|14|once|TRBD1
CASSFGQGMGPQHF
TGTGCCAGCAGTTTCGGACAGGGGATGGGGCCCCAGCATTTT
>TRBJ1-2|TRBV11-2|15|-|-
CASSLDHGTSSGYTF
TGTGCCAGCAGCTTAGACCACGGGACAAGTAGCGGCTACACCTTC
>TRBJ1-6|TRBV2|16|-|-
CASSPASPGDNSPLHF
TGTGCCAGCAGTCCCGCTTCACCAGGGGATAATTCACCCCTCCACTTT
>TRBJ2-1|TRBV4-2|18|-|TRBD2
CASSQDPPGLAGLNEQFF
TGTGCCAGCAGCCAAGACCCACCGGGACTAGCGGGACTCAATGAGCAGTTCTTC
>TRBJ2-1|TRBV7-2|18|-|TRBD2
CASSKGLAGGLIDNEQFF
TGTGCCAGCAGCAAAGGACTAGCGGGAGGGCTGATAGACAATGAGCAGTTCTTC
>TRBJ2-3|TRBV19|16|-|-
CASSIVGGGRTDTQYF
TGTGCCAGTAGTATTGTCGGGGGAGGAAGGACAGATACGCAGTATTTT
>TRBJ1-5|TRBV6-6|15|-|-
CASSYAGDRNQPQHF
TGTGCCAGCAGTTACGCAGGGGATAGAAATCAACCCCAGCATTTT
>TRBJ2-1|TRBV6-5|15|-|-
CASRPTTFGIIEQFF
TGTGCCAGCAGACCCACTACCTTCGGGATCATTGAGCAGTTCTTC
>TRBJ1-1|TRBV5-1|14|many|-
CASSAATGNTEAFF
TGCGCCAGCAGCGCCGCGACAGGGAACACTGAAGCTTTCTTT
>TRBJ1-2|TRBV25-1|14|-|-
CASSEPGDVYGYTF
TGTGCCAGCAGTGAACCAGGGGATGTCTATGGCTACACCTTC